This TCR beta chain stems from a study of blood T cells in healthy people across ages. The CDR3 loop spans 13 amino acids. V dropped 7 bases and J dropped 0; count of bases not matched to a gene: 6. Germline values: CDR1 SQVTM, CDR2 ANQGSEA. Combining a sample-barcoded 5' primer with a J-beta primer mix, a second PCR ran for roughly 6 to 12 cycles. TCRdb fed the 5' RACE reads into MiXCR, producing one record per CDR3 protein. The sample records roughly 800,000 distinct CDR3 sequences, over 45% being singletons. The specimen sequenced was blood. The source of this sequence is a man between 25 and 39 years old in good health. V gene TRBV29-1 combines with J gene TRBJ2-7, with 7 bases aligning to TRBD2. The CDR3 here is CSARAGISYEQYF. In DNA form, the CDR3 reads TGCAGCGCCAGAGCGGGGATCTCCTACGAGCAGTACTTC.